A selection of T cell receptor beta chains follows, all from one sample in a study of beta chain features in type 1 diabetes. TCRdb keeps only in-frame clones here, not all; method: immunoSEQ multiplex PCR. The sample has just over 600,000 clones, 15% to 18% seen once. Sequencing used naive CD4+ T cells from blood. These receptor sequences come from a man aged 18 to 30 in good health. The CDR3 runs from the conserved cysteine through the conserved F or W. A D gene is named only where the DNA matches it firmly. The size of a clone is reported for some rows only, either as once, few or many, or as a class for expanded clones.

D: TRBD1
size: few
V: TRBV9
J: TRBJ2-4
CDR3: CASSGTGGRRGIQYF
DNA: TGTGCCAGCAGCGGGACAGGGGGCCGAAGGGGCATTCAGTACTTC

D: -
size: few
V: TRBV14
J: TRBJ1-3
CDR3: CASSQIGRSAGNTIYF
DNA: TGTGCCAGCAGCCAAATAGGGCGGAGCGCTGGAAACACCATATATTTT

D: -
size: -
V: TRBV18
J: TRBJ1-2
CDR3: CASSPQEGPANYGYTF
DNA: TGTGCCAGCTCACCACAGGAGGGGCCGGCTAACTATGGCTACACCTTC

D: TRBD2
size: -
V: TRBV4-1
J: TRBJ2-1
CDR3: CASRLPTSGTYNEQFF
DNA: TGCGCCAGCAGACTACCGACTAGCGGGACCTACAATGAGCAGTTCTTC

D: -
size: few
V: TRBV7-2
J: TRBJ2-3
CDR3: CASSLAQSTDTQYF
DNA: TGTGCCAGCAGCTTAGCACAATCCACAGATACGCAGTATTTT

D: -
size: -
V: TRBV9
J: TRBJ1-1
CDR3: CASSEQVQGGRAEAFF
DNA: TGTGCCAGCAGCGAACAGGTACAGGGAGGAAGGGCTGAAGCTTTCTTT

D: -
size: few
V: TRBV28
J: TRBJ1-5
CDR3: CASTLSLGNQPQHF
DNA: TGTGCCAGCACCCTAAGTCTGGGGAATCAGCCCCAGCATTTT

D: -
size: -
V: TRBV9
J: TRBJ1-1
CDR3: CASNSGTMNTEAFF
DNA: TGTGCCAGCAACTCCGGGACAATGAACACTGAAGCTTTCTTT

D: -
size: -
V: TRBV5-1
J: TRBJ2-3
CDR3: CASSRASASTDTQYF
DNA: TGCGCCAGCAGCCGCGCTAGCGCTAGCACAGATACGCAGTATTTT

D: -
size: few
V: TRBV30
J: TRBJ2-1
CDR3: CAWQGGVFYNEQFF
DNA: TGTGCCTGGCAGGGGGGGGTCTTCTACAATGAGCAGTTCTTC

D: -
size: few
V: TRBV27
J: TRBJ2-6
CDR3: CASSSLGSGANVLTF
DNA: TGTGCCAGCAGTTCCCTAGGCTCTGGGGCCAACGTCCTGACTTTC

D: -
size: -
V: TRBV7-2
J: TRBJ1-1
CDR3: CASSLPRYTEAFF
DNA: TGTGCCAGCAGCTTACCGAGATATACTGAAGCTTTCTTT

D: -
size: -
V: TRBV10-3
J: TRBJ1-4
CDR3: CAISEDTGVKLFF
DNA: TGTGCCATCAGTGAGGATACGGGAGTAAAACTGTTTTTT

D: -
size: -
V: TRBV6-1
J: TRBJ1-2
CDR3: CASSEAGQIYGYTF
DNA: TGTGCCAGCAGTGAAGCTGGACAGATTTATGGCTACACCTTC

D: -
size: few
V: TRBV7-2
J: TRBJ1-2
CDR3: CAESGYTF
DNA: TGTGCCGAGTCGGGCTACACCTTC

D: -
size: few
V: TRBV7-9
J: TRBJ1-2
CDR3: CASSLVRADGYTF
DNA: TGTGCCAGCAGCTTAGTGAGGGCAGATGGCTACACCTTC

D: -
size: few
V: TRBV10-3
J: TRBJ2-3
CDR3: CATRAPPGADTQYF
DNA: TGTGCCACCAGGGCCCCACCGGGTGCGGATACGCAGTATTTT

D: -
size: -
V: TRBV5-6
J: TRBJ2-7
CDR3: CASSLRAIPYEQYF
DNA: TGTGCCAGCAGCCTCCGGGCCATACCCTACGAGCAGTACTTC

D: -
size: once
V: TRBV11-3
J: TRBJ2-1
CDR3: CASSLAGVYNEQFF
DNA: TGTGCCAGCAGCTTAGCGGGTGTCTACAATGAGCAGTTCTTC

D: -
size: few
V: TRBV7-9
J: TRBJ2-7
CDR3: CASSSAGLYEQYF
DNA: TGTGCCAGCAGCTCGGCAGGTCTCTACGAGCAGTACTTC

D: -
size: few
V: TRBV5-4
J: TRBJ1-1
CDR3: CASSLDTGNTEAFF
DNA: TGTGCCAGCAGCTTGGACACCGGAAACACTGAAGCTTTCTTT

D: -
size: few
V: TRBV7-2
J: TRBJ2-3
CDR3: CASRRMSTDTQYF
DNA: TGTGCCAGCAGGCGTATGAGCACAGATACGCAGTATTTT

D: -
size: few
V: TRBV7-3
J: TRBJ2-2
CDR3: CASSLGGDGELFF
DNA: TGTGCCAGCAGCTTAGGAGGGGACGGGGAGCTGTTTTTT

D: -
size: -
V: TRBV5-6
J: TRBJ2-7
CDR3: CASINSGSYEQYF
DNA: TGTGCCAGCATCAATTCGGGCAGCTACGAGCAGTACTTC

D: -
size: few
V: TRBV27
J: TRBJ1-2
CDR3: CASRTGPGGYTF
DNA: TGTGCCAGCAGGACAGGCCCCGGGGGCTACACCTTC

D: TRBD1
size: few
V: TRBV10-3
J: TRBJ1-1
CDR3: CAISRTGMTTEAFF
DNA: TGTGCCATCAGCCGGACAGGGATGACCACTGAAGCTTTCTTT

D: TRBD1
size: -
V: TRBV7-2
J: TRBJ1-6
CDR3: CASSSGTVLTPLHF
DNA: TGTGCCAGCAGCTCAGGGACAGTTTTGACACCCCTCCACTTT

D: -
size: many
V: TRBV14
J: TRBJ2-5
CDR3: CASSRSFLRQETQYF
DNA: TGTGCCAGCAGCCGATCCTTCTTACGCCAAGAGACCCAGTACTTC